This TCR beta chain was captured in a study of shared clonotypes between healthy human individuals. On the study more broadly: The donor group consisted of two women and a few men, aged 18 to 49. CD4 naive and CD4 memory each took three plates per donor, while CD8 naive took two and CD8 memory one.

Notes on this clone: Its antigen is unidentified.

Points from the study as a whole: An effect of sequencing depth on clonotype sharing among donors was expected.

Deep level was the assay's run setting. Sequencing was performed with immunoSEQ multiplex PCR; in TCRdb, only in-frame clones are kept and a portion is missing. The data contain approximately 1.5 million clones, approximately 98.5% of them singletons. Per germline, CDR1 SGHRS and CDR2 YFSETQ. This CDR3 has 16 residues. V lost 1 base, J lost 4 bases, and 8 bases stayed unmatched. The sample comprised naive CD4+ T cells sorted from blood. This sample's subset: CD45RA+ positively selected. The V gene is TRBV5-1, the J gene TRBJ2-7; TRBD2 matches 10 bases. This sequence was found in a man younger than 40 in good health. The DNA for the CDR3 is TGCGCCAGCAGCTTGCGACCGCTAGCGGGAGATTACGAGCAGTACTTC. This encodes CASSLRPLAGDYEQYF.